The rows below give T cell receptor beta chains drawn from one sample of a study of blood T cell repertoires in COVID-19. Libraries were prepared by immunoSEQ multiplex PCR; TCRdb keeps only in-frame clonotypes and omits some of them. Of some 38,000 clones listed, more than 80% were seen once; the top ten hold more than 8%. The sample taken for sequencing was peripheral blood. The receptors were sampled from a man between 60 and 75 years old in a cohort sampled during active COVID-19. Both conserved end residues are trimmed from each CDR3. Fields, in order: D gene, V gene, CDR3 protein. D genes are given only for firm matches.

d_call: NA
v_call: TRBV6-5
cdr3_aa: ASSPGTRSYGYT

d_call: TRBD1
v_call: TRBV7-2
cdr3_aa: ASSSRQGTGSYEQY

d_call: NA
v_call: TRBV7-3
cdr3_aa: ASSLTITGKHEQY

d_call: TRBD2
v_call: TRBV6-1
cdr3_aa: ASSEAGVGSGTQETQY

d_call: NA
v_call: TRBV10-2
cdr3_aa: ASQLGTDTQY

d_call: TRBD2
v_call: TRBV13
cdr3_aa: ASSLGLAGREQF

d_call: TRBD2
v_call: TRBV18
cdr3_aa: ASSPISGGPRETQY

d_call: TRBD1
v_call: TRBV7-2
cdr3_aa: ASSRQGQGSPLH

d_call: TRBD2
v_call: TRBV6-5
cdr3_aa: ASSSQAGGVDEQY

d_call: TRBD2
v_call: TRBV10-3
cdr3_aa: AISPGTSGEQF

d_call: TRBD1
v_call: TRBV6-6
cdr3_aa: ASIPTSTGGQPQH

d_call: NA
v_call: TRBV11-2
cdr3_aa: ASSLGIQALNEKLF

d_call: TRBD1
v_call: TRBV18
cdr3_aa: ASSPRDSYEQY

d_call: NA
v_call: TRBV13
cdr3_aa: ASSPRVPDTQY

d_call: TRBD2
v_call: TRBV4-2
cdr3_aa: ASSQEETGGMAQY

d_call: TRBD2
v_call: TRBV27
cdr3_aa: ASRGLAVPYEQY

d_call: NA
v_call: TRBV7-8
cdr3_aa: ASSLVAAYNEQF

d_call: NA
v_call: TRBV12-2
cdr3_aa: ASRLFAVLNQPQH

d_call: TRBD1
v_call: TRBV5-6
cdr3_aa: ASSRRDSHYEQY

d_call: TRBD1
v_call: TRBV10-3
cdr3_aa: AISPSGTGKVYGYT

d_call: NA
v_call: TRBV14
cdr3_aa: ASRPRAGDTQY

d_call: NA
v_call: TRBV6-1
cdr3_aa: ASSVFRDWDPGNTIY

d_call: NA
v_call: TRBV28
cdr3_aa: ASSLRTLLSYEQY

d_call: NA
v_call: TRBV27
cdr3_aa: ASSATGRYGYT

d_call: TRBD2
v_call: TRBV18
cdr3_aa: ASSQSWGGNEQY

d_call: NA
v_call: TRBV30
cdr3_aa: AWSTYHGGGYT

d_call: TRBD1
v_call: TRBV9
cdr3_aa: ASSVGDRAQETQY

d_call: NA
v_call: TRBV5-1
cdr3_aa: ASGRLSPEQY

d_call: NA
v_call: TRBV19
cdr3_aa: ASSIGLLYEQY

d_call: TRBD1
v_call: TRBV6-6
cdr3_aa: ATGTGYGYT

d_call: NA
v_call: TRBV19
cdr3_aa: ASSMGGQGNTEAF

d_call: TRBD1
v_call: TRBV28
cdr3_aa: ASSQGQVRGYT

d_call: TRBD2
v_call: TRBV11-2
cdr3_aa: ASSRLAGAYNEQF

d_call: TRBD2
v_call: TRBV7-3
cdr3_aa: ASSPRTSGSRTGELF

d_call: TRBD1
v_call: TRBV28
cdr3_aa: ASSFPLTGDVLDTQY

d_call: TRBD2
v_call: TRBV9
cdr3_aa: ASSDPGTSGVNEQF

d_call: TRBD1
v_call: TRBV20-1
cdr3_aa: SASPGQSSGANVLT

d_call: TRBD2
v_call: TRBV7-6
cdr3_aa: ASSWGSLAGRTDTQY

d_call: TRBD1
v_call: TRBV12-5
cdr3_aa: ASGSPGQGPYSGNTIY

d_call: TRBD2
v_call: TRBV5-6
cdr3_aa: ASSLASAGATDTQY

d_call: NA
v_call: TRBV7-7
cdr3_aa: ASSLDGVGTQY

d_call: NA
v_call: TRBV5-1
cdr3_aa: ASSLRQFDYEQY

d_call: TRBD1
v_call: TRBV5-6
cdr3_aa: ASSLLAGQGSGYT

d_call: TRBD1
v_call: TRBV29-1
cdr3_aa: SVTGQMNTEAF

d_call: TRBD1
v_call: TRBV9
cdr3_aa: ASSAWDSGNTEAF

d_call: TRBD2
v_call: TRBV5-1
cdr3_aa: ASSFAGGRADTQY